Below are 30 T cell receptor beta chains sequenced from a single sample in a study of cytomegalovirus exposure and HLA in healthy donors. Researchers ran the PCR with 60 Vbeta and 13 Jbeta primers. Generated by immunoSEQ multiplex PCR, the TCRdb table keeps only in-frame clones and is missing some. This sample contains fewer than 130,000 clones. Sequenced input: PBMCs. These receptor sequences come from a man aged 45-65 years in good health and CMV-seronegative.

V is TRBV2 and J is TRBJ2-5; the D gene is possibly TRBD1 (6 bases). Between the trimmed V and J ends, which lost 6 bases and 4 bases, there was a span of 15 bases. The CDR3 covers 14 residues. Germline CDR1 SNHLY, CDR2 FYNNEI. In DNA, the CDR3 is TGTGCCAGCAGGCAACAGGGTTTCGGAGAGACCCAGTACTTC. Its translation: CASRQQGFGETQYF.

This chain uses TRBV27 with TRBJ2-7; 9 bases are a match to TRBD1. Germline lookup yields CDR1 MNHEY and CDR2 SMNVEV (reference sequence). The CDR3 sequence is 14 residues long. Trimming cost V 5 bases and J 3 bases; bases outside gene matches: 5. CDR3 protein: CASSHETGGYEQYF. The CDR3, as DNA: TGTGCCAGCAGTCATGAGACAGGGGGCTACGAGCAGTACTTC.

The chain has TRBV2 and TRBJ1-3; D gene uncertain. Trimming removed 5 bases at V and 1 base at J, with 12 bases between. Germline CDR1 and CDR2: SNHLY and FYNNEI. CDR3 size: 15 residues. The CDR3 DNA follows: TGTGCCAGCAGTATCGCCCGGGGTTCTGGAAACACCATATATTTT. Amino acid sequence: CASSIARGSGNTIYF. The full variable domain, completed using reference TRBV2 and TRBJ1-3, is EPEVTQTPSHQVTQMGQEVILRCVPISNHLYFYWYRQILGQKVEFLVSFYNNEISEKSEIFDDQFSVERPDGSNFTLKIRSTKLEDSAMYFCASSIARGSGNTIYFGEGSWLTVV.

The chain recombines TRBV7-9 with TRBJ1-2; TRBD1 is a possible D gene (6 bases). CDR1 and CDR2 from the germline V gene are SEHNR and FQNEAQ (reference sequence). The ends were cut back, 5 bases at V and 2 bases at J, with 9 bases in the middle. The CDR3 has 13 residues. The CDR3 here is CASSPGQNYGYTF. DNA for the CDR3: TGTGCCAGCAGCCCTGGACAGAACTATGGCTACACCTTC. Full variable domain (missing parts from reference TRBV7-9 and TRBJ1-2): DTGVSQNPRHKITKRGQNVTFRCDPISEHNRLYWYRQTLGQGPEFLTYFQNEAQLEKSRLLSDRFSAERPKGSFSTLEIQRTEQGDSAMYLCASSPGQNYGYTFGSGTRLTVV.

This chain joins TRBV18 and TRBJ2-3; 10 nucleotides agree with TRBD2. CDR3 length: 16 amino acids. The V gene end was trimmed by 0 bases and the J gene end by 2 bases; junction bases not matched to a gene: 2. In germline, CDR1 is KGHSH, CDR2 LQKENI. The CDR3, as DNA: TGTGCCAGCTCACCACCTAGCGGGGGGATCACAGATACGCAGTATTTT. Translation: CASSPPSGGITDTQYF.

The chain is built from TRBV5-5 and TRBJ2-5, with a possible D match to TRBD2 (5 bases). Germline lookup yields CDR1 SGHKS and CDR2 YYEKEE (reference sequence). Trimming removed 2 bases from V and 2 bases from J, with 10 bases in between. The CDR3 covers 14 residues. CDR3 DNA: TGTGCCAGCAGCTTCCTAAGGACTCAAGAGACCCAGTACTTC. Translation: CASSFLRTQETQYF.

This chain connects TRBV30 to TRBJ1-1; D is perhaps TRBD1 (5 bases). The CDR3 has 11 amino acids. Per the germline V gene, CDR1 is GTSNPN and CDR2 is SVGIG (reference sequence). Between the trimmed V and J ends, which lost 2 bases and 7 bases, there was a span of 8 bases. The CDR3 DNA reads TGTGCCTGGAGTAGGGGTTATGAAGCTTTCTTT. This gives the protein CAWSRGYEAFF.

Here the CDR3 DNA reads TGTGCCAGCAGCCACCCTAGCGGGGGGCCGGGGACCCAGTACTTC. Its translation: CASSHPSGGPGTQYF. The chain has TRBV7-6 and TRBJ2-5, with TRBD2 identical over 11 bases. The CDR3 length is 15 residues. Germline assignment: CDR1 SGHVS and CDR2 FNYEAQ. The J segment lost 7 bases and the V segment lost 5 bases, leaving 9 bases of the junction unmatched.

V is TRBV7-3 and J is TRBJ2-1; maybe TRBD1 (6 bases). The CDR3 has 15 amino acids. Between the trimmed V and J ends, which lost 2 bases and 4 bases, there was a span of 12 bases. Germline V CDR1 and CDR2: SGHTA, FQGTGA. CDR3 sequence: CASSLQGTAYNEQFF. The CDR3 DNA follows: TGTGCCAGCAGCTTACAGGGGACCGCATACAATGAGCAGTTCTTC.

The rearrangement uses TRBV5-8 and TRBJ1-1; no firm D call. There are 14 residues in the CDR3. Germline CDR1 SGHTS, CDR2 YDEGEE. Trimming stripped 2 bases from V and 4 bases from J, with 12 bases between. The CDR3 sequence is CASSFRSFGTEAFF. The CDR3, as DNA: TGTGCCAGCAGCTTTAGGAGTTTTGGCACTGAAGCTTTCTTT. The whole variable domain, filled in from reference TRBV5-8 and TRBJ1-1, reads EAGVTQSPTHLIKTRGQQATLRCSPISGHTSVYWYQQALGLGLQFLLWYDEGEERNRGNFPPRFSGRQFPNYSSELNVNALELEDSALYLCASSFRSFGTEAFFGQGTRLTVV.

This sequence joins TRBV6-5 and TRBJ2-7; TRBD1 might be the D (6 bases). The CDR3 runs to 16 residues. The ends were cut back, 0 bases at V and 0 bases at J, with 12 bases in the middle. Germline V gene data show CDR1 as MNHEY and CDR2 as SVGAGI. The CDR3 DNA follows: TGTGCCAGCAGTTACTCCGGGACACTGAGCTCCTACGAGCAGTACTTC. Amino acids: CASSYSGTLSSYEQYF.

V and J are TRBV6-1 and TRBJ2-1; the D is unclear. V dropped 7 bases and J dropped 7 bases, with 8 bases sitting between them. Germline loops: CDR1 MNHNS, CDR2 SASEGT. CDR3 length: 11 residues. This CDR3 reads CASTQLNEQFF. The DNA of the CDR3 is TGTGCCAGCACACAGCTTAATGAGCAGTTCTTC.

The CDR3 sequence is CASSLFGSRADTQYF. As DNA, the CDR3 is TGCGCCAGCAGCTTGTTTGGGAGTAGGGCAGATACGCAGTATTTT. The chain carries TRBV5-1 and TRBJ2-3; D is perhaps TRBD2 (5 bases). The CDR3 has 15 amino acids. The germline V gene has CDR1 SGHRS and CDR2 YFSETQ. V was shortened by 1 base and J by 4 bases, with 13 bases between the two germline ends.

The rearrangement links TRBV6-5 to TRBJ2-7; no clear D. V gave up 0 bases and J gave up 7 bases, with 4 bases separating them. This CDR3 has 11 amino acids. Per germline, CDR1 MNHEY and CDR2 SVGAGI. CDR3 coding DNA: TGTGCCAGCAGTTACTCCACAGAGCAGTACTTC. Its translation: CASSYSTEQYF.

This rearrangement joins TRBV6-5 to TRBJ1-1; D remains unclear. Germline CDR1 MNHEY, CDR2 SVGAGI. The CDR3 spans 12 residues. The germline V and J ends were trimmed by 4 bases and 8 bases, with 11 bases remaining between them. For the CDR3, the DNA is TGTGCCAGCAGTTTTCGGGGAGGGGAAGCTTTCTTT. Its protein product is CASSFRGGEAFF.

The V and J genes are TRBV9 and TRBJ2-2; tentatively, D is TRBD1 (7 bases). The germline V and J ends were trimmed by 6 bases and 4 bases, with 19 bases remaining between them. Per the germline V gene, CDR1 is SGDLS and CDR2 is YYNGEE. This CDR3 comprises 16 residues. CDR3: CASNNNRGGVTGELFF. In DNA form, the CDR3 reads TGTGCCAGCAACAATAACAGGGGAGGTGTCACCGGGGAGCTGTTTTTT.

V and J are TRBV15 and TRBJ2-5; D perhaps matches TRBD1 (5 bases). The CDR3 is 12 residues long. Germline V gene data show CDR1 as LNHNV and CDR2 as YYDKDF (reference sequence). Trimming removed 6 bases at V and 5 bases at J, with 10 bases between. Here the CDR3 DNA reads TGTGCCACCAGAAGGGGTGGGGAGACCCAGTACTTC. Amino acid sequence: CATRRGGETQYF.

CDR3 residues: CASSLGVVTSGHEQFF. The DNA for the CDR3 is TGTGCCAGCAGCTTAGGAGTGGTGACTAGTGGGCATGAGCAGTTCTTC. The V and J genes are TRBV7-6 and TRBJ2-1, with D possibly TRBD2 on 6 matching bases. Trimming shortened V by 1 base and J by 8 bases, and 18 bases separated the two germline ends. This CDR3 has 16 amino acids. Germline CDR1 and CDR2: SGHVS and FNYEAQ.

The chain employs TRBV9 and TRBJ1-2; TRBD1 is a possible D gene (6 bases). V dropped 0 bases and J dropped 8 bases, with 11 bases sitting between them. Germline-derived CDR1 and CDR2 are SGDLS and YYNGEE. The CDR3 is made up of 13 amino acids. The CDR3 sequence: CASSVGPGDGYTF. CDR3 DNA: TGTGCCAGCAGCGTAGGGCCAGGGGACGGCTACACCTTC.

V usage is TRBV13 and J usage is TRBJ1-2, with 9 bases lining up with TRBD1. Germline V gives CDR1 PRHDT, CDR2 FYEKMQ (reference sequence). This CDR3 spans 15 amino acids. J was trimmed by 5 bases and V by 5 bases; bases with no gene match: 9. The CDR3 spells CASSIGTGYSYGYTF. The CDR3 nucleotides are TGTGCCAGCAGCATCGGGACAGGGTATAGTTATGGCTACACCTTC.

J is TRBJ2-1 and V is TRBV18; 7 bases map to TRBD2. The length of the CDR3 is 15 residues. CDR1 and CDR2 (germline): KGHSH, LQKENI. The junction had 14 bases not matched to a gene; V was cut back by 6 bases and J by 9 bases. DNA for the CDR3: TGTGCCAGCTCGGCCCGGGGGGTAACAATCGGTGAGCAGTTCTTC. As protein: CASSARGVTIGEQFF. Filled out from reference TRBV18 and TRBJ2-1, the complete variable domain reads NAGVMQNPRHLVRRRGQEARLRCSPMKGHSHVYWYRQLPEEGLKFMVYLQKENIIDESGMPKERFSAEFPKEGPSILRIQQVVRGDSAAYFCASSARGVTIGEQFFGPGTRLTVL.

The chain employs TRBV19 and TRBJ1-2; 10 bases are a match to TRBD1. V lost 5 bases to trimming and J lost 7 bases; unmatched junction nucleotides: 7. Germline V lookup: CDR1 LNHDA, CDR2 SQIVND (reference sequence). There are 14 residues in the CDR3. CDR3 nucleotides: TGTGCCAGTAGTCCACCAGGGACAGGGGTTGGCTACACCTTC. Amino acid sequence: CASSPPGTGVGYTF.

V usage is TRBV5-1 and J usage is TRBJ2-7, with 11 bases lining up with TRBD2. The CDR3 sequence is 14 residues long. Germline values: CDR1 SGHRS, CDR2 YFSETQ. V lost 3 bases and J lost 5; bases outside the gene matches: 4. This CDR3 is CASSSLGLADEQYF. DNA for the CDR3: TGCGCCAGCAGCTCACTGGGACTAGCGGACGAGCAGTACTTC.

The rearrangement links TRBV5-6 to TRBJ2-7; tentative D call: TRBD2 (5 bases). Trimming shortened V by 3 bases and J by 3 bases, and 10 bases separated the two germline ends. Germline V gene sequence: CDR1 SGHDT, CDR2 YYEEEE. This CDR3 spans 13 amino acids. CDR3 sequence reads: CASSSRLYYEQYF. Written as DNA, the CDR3 is TGTGCCAGCAGCTCGAGACTATACTACGAGCAGTACTTC.

V usage is TRBV19 and J usage is TRBJ2-1, with 9 nucleotides matching TRBD1. CDR1 LNHDA and CDR2 SQIVND come from the germline V gene (reference sequence). The CDR3 contains 13 residues. J gave up 8 bases and V 6 bases, and 5 bases lay outside the gene matches. The CDR3 region has the DNA TGTGCCAGTAGGGACAGGGGAGGGTATGAGCAGTTCTTC. The encoded protein is CASRDRGGYEQFF.

The chain combines TRBV19 with TRBJ2-3, with D possibly matching TRBD1 (6 bases). The CDR3 has 19 amino acids. Trimming left V 1 base short and J 0 bases short, with 20 bases between. In germline, CDR1 is LNHDA, CDR2 SQIVND (reference sequence). For the CDR3, the DNA is TGTGCCAGTAGTATAGGGGGACACCGCTCCGGTACTAGCACAGATACGCAGTATTTT. Translating gives CASSIGGHRSGTSTDTQYF. The full variable domain, its missing parts supplied by reference TRBV19 and TRBJ2-3, is DGGITQSPKYLFRKEGQNVTLSCEQNLNHDAMYWYRQDPGQGLRLIYYSQIVNDFQKGDIAEGYSVSREKKESFPLTVTSAQKNPTAFYLCASSIGGHRSGTSTDTQYFGPGTRLTVL.

The chain carries TRBV25-1 and TRBJ1-1; a possible D gene is TRBD1 (5 bases). The length of the CDR3 is 15 residues. Per germline, CDR1 MGHDK and CDR2 SYGVNS. V lost 2 bases to trimming and J lost 11 bases, with 21 bases between them. CDR3 loop: CASSELTAPGVRAFF. CDR3 DNA sequence: TGTGCCAGCAGTGAACTGACAGCGCCGGGCGTCAGGGCTTTCTTT.

The gene calls are TRBV19 and TRBJ2-1; TRBD2 agrees at 14 bases. CDR3 length: 16 residues. The V and J ends lost 4 bases and 8 bases, in that order; junction bases with no gene match: 7. Germline loops: CDR1 LNHDA, CDR2 SQIVND (reference sequence). The CDR3 region has the DNA TGTGCCAGTAGTAGACGACTAGCGGGAGGGTACTATGAGCAGTTCTTC. As protein: CASSRRLAGGYYEQFF.

The chain couples TRBV10-3 to TRBJ1-6, with 7 positions matching TRBD1. The V segment lost 10 bases and the J segment 7 bases; nucleotides outside the gene matches: 19. Germline V gives CDR1 ENHRY, CDR2 SYGVKD. This CDR3 spans 17 amino acids. CDR3 residues: CATGTDFSSPGNSPLHF. The CDR3 DNA reads as TGTGCCACAGGGACAGACTTCTCTTCTCCAGGCAATTCACCCCTCCACTTT.

The chain is built from TRBV18 and TRBJ1-6, with D unclear. The germline V and J ends were trimmed by 3 bases and 0 bases, with 15 bases remaining between them. Germline CDR1 is KGHSH and CDR2 is LQKENI. The CDR3 extends over 18 amino acids. The CDR3 loop reads CASSPSPATSSYNSPLHF. CDR3 nucleotides: TGTGCCAGCTCACCTTCTCCTGCCACCAGCTCCTATAATTCACCCCTCCACTTT.